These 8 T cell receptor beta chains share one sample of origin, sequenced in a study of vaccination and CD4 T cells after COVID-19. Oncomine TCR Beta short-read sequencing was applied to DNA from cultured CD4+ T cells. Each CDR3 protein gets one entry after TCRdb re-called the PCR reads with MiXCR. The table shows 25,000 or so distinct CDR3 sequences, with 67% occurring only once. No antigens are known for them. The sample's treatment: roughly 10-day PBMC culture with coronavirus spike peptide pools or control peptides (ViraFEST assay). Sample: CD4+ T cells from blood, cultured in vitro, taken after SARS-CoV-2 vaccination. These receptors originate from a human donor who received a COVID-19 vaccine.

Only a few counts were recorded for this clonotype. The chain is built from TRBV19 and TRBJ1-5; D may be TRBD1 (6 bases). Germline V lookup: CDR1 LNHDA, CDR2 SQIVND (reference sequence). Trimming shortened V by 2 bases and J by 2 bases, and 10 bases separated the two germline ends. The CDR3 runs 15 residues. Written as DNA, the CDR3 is TGTGCCAGTAGTATAAACAGGGTTGGCAATCAGCCCCAGCATTTT. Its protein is CASSINRVGNQPQHF.

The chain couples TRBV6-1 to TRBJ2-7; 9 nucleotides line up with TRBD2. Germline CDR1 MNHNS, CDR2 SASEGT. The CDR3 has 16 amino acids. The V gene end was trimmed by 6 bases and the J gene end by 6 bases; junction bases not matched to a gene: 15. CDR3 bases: TGTGCCAGCAGCCCCTTGGTGGCGGCGGGGGGGGGCGAGCAGTACTTC. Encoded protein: CASSPLVAAGGGEQYF.

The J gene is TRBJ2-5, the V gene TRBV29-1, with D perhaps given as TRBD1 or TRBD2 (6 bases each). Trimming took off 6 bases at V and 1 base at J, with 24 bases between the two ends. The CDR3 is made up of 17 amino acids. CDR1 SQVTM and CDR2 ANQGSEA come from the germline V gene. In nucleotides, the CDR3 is TGCAGCGTCGAAATATGGGGGCGGGGTTGGGCCCAAGAGACCCAGTACTTC. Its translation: CSVEIWGRGWAQETQYF. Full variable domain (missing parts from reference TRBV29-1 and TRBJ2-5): SAVISQKPSRDICQRGTSLTIQCQVDSQVTMMFWYRQQPGQSLTLIATANQGSEATYESGFVIDKFPISRPNLTFSTLTVSNMSPEDSSIYLCSVEIWGRGWAQETQYFGPGTRLLVL.

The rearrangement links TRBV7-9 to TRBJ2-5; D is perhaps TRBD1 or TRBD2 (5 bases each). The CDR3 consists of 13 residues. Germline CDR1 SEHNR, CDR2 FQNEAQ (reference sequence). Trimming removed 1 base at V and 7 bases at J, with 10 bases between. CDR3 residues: CASSLGGGRTQYF. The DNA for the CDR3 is TGTGCCAGCAGCTTAGGGGGCGGGCGGACCCAGTACTTC.

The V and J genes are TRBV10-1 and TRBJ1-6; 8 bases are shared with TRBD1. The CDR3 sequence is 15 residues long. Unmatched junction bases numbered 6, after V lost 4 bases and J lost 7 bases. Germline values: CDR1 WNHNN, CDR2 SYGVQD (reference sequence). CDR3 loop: CASSAGQGWNSPLHF. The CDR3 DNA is TGCGCCAGCAGTGCCGGACAGGGTTGGAATTCACCCCTCCACTTT.

CDR3 DNA sequence: TGTGCCAGCAGTGAACCCCTTAGGGGGGAAAAACTGTTTTTT. Protein product: CASSEPLRGEKLFF. The chain links TRBV2 to TRBJ1-4, with a tentative D call TRBD1 (6 bases). The V gene's germline CDR1 is SNHLY and CDR2 FYNNEI. The CDR3 covers 14 residues. V lost 2 bases to trimming and J lost 8 bases, with 12 bases between them.

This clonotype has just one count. The CDR3 DNA reads as TGCAGTGCTGCCCTCTCAGGGCCTTCCAATTCACCCCTCCACTTT. Its protein is CSAALSGPSNSPLHF. The J gene is TRBJ1-6, the V gene TRBV20-1, with TRBD1 as a possible D gene (5 bases). Germline CDR1 and CDR2: DFQATT and SNEGSKA (reference sequence). This CDR3 has 15 amino acids. Between the trimmed V and J ends, which lost 5 bases and 7 bases, there was a span of 18 bases.

CDR3 region: CASRIPGQGTDTQYF. CDR3 nucleotides: TGTGCCAGCCGAATCCCGGGACAGGGCACAGATACGCAGTATTTT. The chain links TRBV7-9 to TRBJ2-3; 8 bases line up with TRBD1. V lost 8 bases to trimming and J lost 1 base; unmatched junction nucleotides: 8. The CDR3 is made up of 15 amino acids. The V gene's germline CDR1 is SEHNR and CDR2 FQNEAQ (reference sequence). Full variable domain (outside the CDR3, taken from reference TRBV7-9 and TRBJ2-3): DTGVSQNPRHKITKRGQNVTFRCDPISEHNRLYWYRQTLGQGPEFLTYFQNEAQLEKSRLLSDRFSAERPKGSFSTLEIQRTEQGDSAMYLCASRIPGQGTDTQYFGPGTRLTVL.